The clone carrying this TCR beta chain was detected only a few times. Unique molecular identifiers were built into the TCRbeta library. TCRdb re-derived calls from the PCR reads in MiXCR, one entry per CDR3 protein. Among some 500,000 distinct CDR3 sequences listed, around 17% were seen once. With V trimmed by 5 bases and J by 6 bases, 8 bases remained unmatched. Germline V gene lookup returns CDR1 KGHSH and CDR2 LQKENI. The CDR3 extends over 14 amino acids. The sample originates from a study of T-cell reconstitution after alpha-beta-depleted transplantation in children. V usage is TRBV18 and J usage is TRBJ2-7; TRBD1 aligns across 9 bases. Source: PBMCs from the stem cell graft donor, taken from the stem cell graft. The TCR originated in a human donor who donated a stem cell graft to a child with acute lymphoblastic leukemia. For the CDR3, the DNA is TGTGCCAGCTCAACACAGGGGGCTCGAGGCGAGCAGTACTTC. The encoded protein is CASSTQGARGEQYF. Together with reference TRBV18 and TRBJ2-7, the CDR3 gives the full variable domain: NAGVMQNPRHLVRRRGQEARLRCSPMKGHSHVYWYRQLPEEGLKFMVYLQKENIIDESGMPKERFSAEFPKEGPSILRIQQVVRGDSAAYFCASSTQGARGEQYFGPGTRLTVT.